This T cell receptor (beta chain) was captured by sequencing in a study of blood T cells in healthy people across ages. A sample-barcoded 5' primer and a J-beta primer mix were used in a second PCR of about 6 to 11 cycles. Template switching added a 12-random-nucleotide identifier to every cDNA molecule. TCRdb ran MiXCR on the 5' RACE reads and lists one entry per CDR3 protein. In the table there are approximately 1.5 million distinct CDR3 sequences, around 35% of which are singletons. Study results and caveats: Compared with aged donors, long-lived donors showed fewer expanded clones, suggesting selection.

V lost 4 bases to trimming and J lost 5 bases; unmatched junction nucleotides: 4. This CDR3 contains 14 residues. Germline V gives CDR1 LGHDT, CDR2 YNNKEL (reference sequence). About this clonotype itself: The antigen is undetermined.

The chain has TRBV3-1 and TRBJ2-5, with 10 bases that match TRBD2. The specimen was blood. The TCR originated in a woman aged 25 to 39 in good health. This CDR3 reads CASSPRGLAETQYF. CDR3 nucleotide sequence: TGTGCCAGCAGCCCTAGGGGACTAGCGGAGACCCAGTACTTC.